The 20 T cell receptor beta chains in this list originate from one sample, sequenced in a study of cytomegalovirus exposure and HLA in healthy donors. The PCR was carried out with 60 Vbeta primers and 13 Jbeta primers. Clones were read by immunoSEQ multiplex PCR, and TCRdb kept only the in-frame ones, dropping some. The repertoire holds 140,000 to 150,000 clones, roughly 10% seen once, with roughly 2% in the top ten. The specimen was PBMCs. Receptor source: a man aged 45 to 65 in good health and CMV-seronegative.

This clone was seen a handful of times. The rearrangement uses TRBV7-3 and TRBJ2-1, with TRBD1 as a possible D gene (5 bases). This CDR3 comprises 13 residues. Trimming left V 7 bases short and J 6 bases short, with 13 bases between. CDR1 SGHTA and CDR2 FQGTGA come from the germline V gene. CDR3 sequence: CASNLGQGNEQFF. The DNA for the CDR3 is TGTGCCAGCAATCTGGGCCAGGGCAATGAGCAGTTCTTC.

This clone has a handful of counts. The chain combines TRBV30 with TRBJ2-7; 8 bases agree with TRBD1. The CDR3 totals 14 residues. V shed 3 bases and J 2 bases; nucleotides not matched to a gene: 6. Germline V gene lookup returns CDR1 GTSNPN and CDR2 SVGIG (reference sequence). The CDR3 DNA reads as TGTGCCTGGAGGATCGACAGGGGAACCTACGAGCAGTACTTC. This gives the protein CAWRIDRGTYEQYF.

This clone was seen a handful of times. The genes are TRBV5-1 and TRBJ2-1; D unclear. The germline CDR1 and CDR2 sequences are SGHRS and YFSETQ. The CDR3 runs to 14 residues. The V and J ends lost 0 bases and 5 bases respectively, with 9 bases between them. The CDR3: CASSLVVGDNEQFF. The CDR3 coding sequence is TGCGCCAGCAGCTTGGTCGTCGGTGACAATGAGCAGTTCTTC.

This clone was seen a few times. The genes are TRBV27 and TRBJ2-7; D is unresolved. The CDR3 is made up of 14 amino acids. The germline V gene has CDR1 MNHEY and CDR2 SMNVEV (reference sequence). V lost 5 bases to trimming and J lost 2 bases, with 13 bases between them. CDR3 sequence (DNA): TGTGCCAGCAGTAGTACAGCAGCTGCCTACGAGCAGTACTTC. Protein: CASSSTAAAYEQYF.

The V and J genes are TRBV5-1 and TRBJ1-5; perhaps TRBD1 as D (6 bases). Germline lookup yields CDR1 SGHRS and CDR2 YFSETQ. V lost 4 bases and J lost 1, with 24 bases in between. The CDR3 totals 19 residues. The CDR3 coding sequence is TGCGCCAGCAGCCCGGGGGGCAGCCAAAGCAGGTTGAGCAATCAGCCCCAGCATTTT. This sequence encodes CASSPGGSQSRLSNQPQHF.

The chain combines TRBV7-7 with TRBJ2-3; D perhaps matches TRBD2 (6 bases). V dropped 5 bases and J dropped 3 bases, with 12 bases sitting between them. This CDR3 spans 14 amino acids. In germline, CDR1 is SSHAT, CDR2 FNYEAQ (reference sequence). CDR3 protein: CASSPGLSTDTQYF. Here the CDR3 DNA reads TGTGCCAGCAGCCCGGGACTCTCGACAGATACGCAGTATTTT. Full variable domain (missing parts from reference TRBV7-7 and TRBJ2-3): GAGVSQSPRYKVTKRGQDVTLRCDPISSHATLYWYQQALGQGPEFLTYFNYEAQPDKSGLPSDRFSAERPEGSISTLTIQRTEQRDSAMYRCASSPGLSTDTQYFGPGTRLTVL.

The chain uses TRBV5-1 and TRBJ2-1; 11 positions match TRBD2. Looked up from germline, CDR1 is SGHRS and CDR2 is YFSETQ. V lost 0 bases, J lost 7 bases, and 0 bases stayed unmatched. The CDR3 length is 14 residues. CDR3 sequence reads: CASSLGLAGNEQFF. The CDR3 DNA reads as TGCGCCAGCAGCTTGGGACTAGCGGGAAATGAGCAGTTCTTC.

This clone was seen a few times. V usage is TRBV27 and J usage is TRBJ1-1; D possibly corresponds to TRBD1 (5 bases). Trimming shortened V by 0 bases and J by 3 bases, and 14 bases separated the two germline ends. CDR3 size: 16 residues. Germline-derived CDR1 and CDR2 are MNHEY and SMNVEV (reference sequence). This CDR3 reads CASSLSGGGLDTEAFF. CDR3 coding DNA: TGTGCCAGCAGTTTATCGGGGGGGGGTTTAGACACTGAAGCTTTCTTT.

The rearrangement joins TRBV6-6 to TRBJ1-1; no definite D call. Germline CDR1 is MNHNY and CDR2 is SVGAGI (reference sequence). V lost 2 bases to trimming and J lost 11 bases, with 18 bases between them. The CDR3 sequence is 14 residues long. The CDR3 bases are TGTGCCAGCAGTTACGCACGAGGAGAGTCCTCGGCTTTCTTT. Translating gives CASSYARGESSAFF.

The chain employs TRBV11-2 and TRBJ1-2; 7 bases align to TRBD1. V was pared by 2 bases and J by 13 bases, with 7 bases of the junction left unmatched. Germline V gene data show CDR1 as SGHAT and CDR2 as FQNNGV. The CDR3 is 12 amino acids. For the CDR3, the DNA is TGTGCCAGCAGCTTATTGGACAGGTCGGCCACCTTC. Its protein is CASSLLDRSATF.

Only a few counts were recorded for this clone. This chain joins TRBV6-1 and TRBJ2-3; TRBD2 is a possible D gene (6 bases). V was cut by 0 bases and J by 0 bases, with 10 bases left in between. Germline loops: CDR1 MNHNS, CDR2 SASEGT. This CDR3 comprises 16 residues. CDR3 DNA: TGTGCCAGCAGTGAAGCCGTAGCGGTGAGCACAGATACGCAGTATTTT. This codes for CASSEAVAVSTDTQYF.

The J gene is TRBJ1-2, the V gene TRBV11-2, with D possibly being TRBD1 (5 bases). Germline assignment: CDR1 SGHAT and CDR2 FQNNGV. This CDR3 comprises 14 residues. The V end lost 2 bases, the J end lost 5 bases, and 12 bases lay between the germline ends. Written as DNA, the CDR3 is TGTGCCAGCAGCTTAATCAGGGCCGGATATGGCTACACCTTC. Translating it yields CASSLIRAGYGYTF.

CDR3 loop: CASTGGSNTGELFF. As DNA, the CDR3 is TGTGCCAGCACTGGCGGTTCGAACACCGGGGAGCTGTTTTTT. The rearrangement links TRBV6-1 to TRBJ2-2; D ambiguous. Germline assignment: CDR1 MNHNS and CDR2 SASEGT. The CDR3 sequence is 14 residues long. V was trimmed by 7 bases and J by 0 bases, leaving 9 bases between them.

CDR3 sequence reads: CASRAQGAGANVLTF. CDR3 DNA sequence: TGTGCCAGCCGCGCCCAGGGTGCTGGGGCCAACGTCCTGACTTTC. The V call is TRBV28, the J call TRBJ2-6; tentatively, D is TRBD1 (5 bases). This CDR3 has 15 residues. V gave up 8 bases and J gave up 2 bases, with 13 bases separating them. Germline V lookup: CDR1 MDHEN, CDR2 SYDVKM.

This clone was observed a handful of times. The chain carries TRBV5-8 and TRBJ2-5, with TRBD1 identical over 8 bases. The CDR3 contains 16 residues. Germline-derived CDR1 and CDR2 are SGHTS and YDEGEE. The trim removed 0 bases at V and 6 bases at J, leaving 10 bases unmatched. As DNA, the CDR3 is TGTGCCAGCAGCTTGGTAATCGGACAGGGTGAGAAGACCCAGTACTTC. This encodes CASSLVIGQGEKTQYF.

CDR3: CASRGLAGDLSYEQYF. Written as DNA, the CDR3 is TGCGCCAGCAGAGGACTAGCGGGGGATCTCTCCTACGAGCAGTACTTC. This chain uses TRBV5-1 with TRBJ2-7; the match to TRBD2 covers 13 bases. CDR1 and CDR2 from the germline V gene are SGHRS and YFSETQ. The CDR3 extends over 16 amino acids. Trimming removed 5 bases from V and 0 bases from J; junction bases left unmatched: 5.

The genes are TRBV5-1 and TRBJ1-2; unclear D gene. With 3 bases removed from V and 2 bases from J, the gap between germline ends came to 11 bases. CDR3 length equals 14 residues. Germline values: CDR1 SGHRS, CDR2 YFSETQ. The CDR3 here is CASSSDGINYGYTF. In nucleotides, the CDR3 is TGCGCCAGCAGCTCGGACGGGATAAACTATGGCTACACCTTC.

Notes on this clone: Other DNA sequences within the sample encode an identical CDR3. This chain joins TRBV5-1 and TRBJ2-1; a weak D match, TRBD2 (6 bases). This CDR3 region has 15 residues. V dropped 4 bases and J dropped 4 bases, with 15 bases sitting between them. Germline V CDR1 and CDR2: SGHRS, YFSETQ. DNA of the CDR3: TGCGCCAGCAGCCCCTTCGGGGGAGGATACAATGAGCAGTTCTTC. Translated: CASSPFGGGYNEQFF.

Written as DNA, the CDR3 is TGTGCCAGCGGCAACAGGGGTGGAAACAATGAGCAGTTCTTC. It encodes CASGNRGGNNEQFF. V usage is TRBV28 and J usage is TRBJ2-1, with TRBD1 matching over 7 bases. The CDR3 runs to 14 residues. V was clipped by 8 bases and J by 5 bases; unmatched bases: 9. CDR1 MDHEN and CDR2 SYDVKM come from the germline V gene.

V usage is TRBV7-3 and J usage is TRBJ2-2; no clear D. The CDR3 consists of 14 residues. Germline values: CDR1 SGHTA, CDR2 FQGTGA. V dropped 0 bases and J dropped 3 bases, with 5 bases sitting between them. For the CDR3, the DNA is TGTGCCAGCAGCTTAACACGGGACACCGGGGAGCTGTTTTTT. Translation: CASSLTRDTGELFF. The whole variable domain, filled in from reference TRBV7-3 and TRBJ2-2, reads GAGVSQTPSNKVTEKGKYVELRCDPISGHTALYWYRQSLGQGPEFLIYFQGTGAADDSGLPNDRFFAVRPEGSVSTLKIQRTERGDSAVYLCASSLTRDTGELFFGEGSRLTVL.